This paragraph covers one TCR beta chain sequence. These data come from a study of Ad26.COV2.S vaccination and SARS-CoV-2 variants. The treatment here: approximately 18 received Ad26.COV2.S at low or high dose, single or two shots; roughly five received placebo; per-sample allocation not given. Day 63 following the first vaccine or placebo injection was when the samples were taken. The repertoire was sequenced with immunoSEQ multiplex PCR; TCRdb's copy has only in-frame clones and lacks some. The sample yields around 420,000 clones, approximately 90% seen once. V lost 4 bases to trimming and J lost 1 base; unmatched junction nucleotides: 1. This CDR3 has 13 amino acids. CDR1 SGHRS and CDR2 YFSETQ come from the germline V gene.

This rearrangement joins TRBV5-1 to TRBJ2-5; 7 nucleotides line up with TRBD1. The clonotype comes from a person between 18 and 65 years old who received the Ad26.COV2.S COVID-19 vaccine or a placebo. This specimen was peripheral blood, taken in a trial of Ad26.COV2.S vaccine versus placebo. The CDR3 loop reads CASSGDSQETQYF. CDR3 bases: TGCGCCAGCAGCGGGGACAGCCAAGAGACCCAGTACTTC. The variable domain in full, completed from reference TRBV5-1 and TRBJ2-5, reads KAGVTQTPRYLIKTRGQQVTLSCSPISGHRSVSWYQQTPGQGLQFLFEYFSETQRNKGNFPGRFSGRQFSNSRSEMNVSTLELGDSALYLCASSGDSQETQYFGPGTRLLVL.